Each of the 9 T cell receptor beta chains below was sequenced from the same sample in a study of regulatory T cells in long-lasting Graves disease. Arm-PCR of CDR3 regions and iRepertoire HTBI primers were the basis on which TCR beta libraries were built. In TCRdb, the multiplex PCR reads were re-called with MiXCR into one record per CDR3 protein. This sample carries 370,000 or so distinct CDR3 sequences, around 15% of them seen once, and the ten largest clones take roughly 21%. Documented time point: newly diagnosed GD, antithyroid drugs for less than 3 months. The TCR library was made from RNA that had been extracted from PBMCs in TRIzol. This same sample was also taken into another study, of T cells in Graves' hyperthyroidism and ophthalmopathy.

The sequencing here drew on peripheral blood mononuclear cells (PBMCs), taken at new diagnosis, from a patient treated with antithyroid drugs. These receptors all stem from a woman younger than 35 with Graves disease.

This clonotype was seen ten or more times. V gene TRBV25-1 combines with J gene TRBJ2-1; 7 bases are a match to TRBD2. V shed 7 bases and J 2 bases; nucleotides not matched to a gene: 11. CDR1 and CDR2 (germline): MGHDK, SYGVNS. The CDR3 extends over 16 amino acids. The CDR3 here is CASISGLAETYNEQFF. The CDR3 region has the DNA TGTGCCAGCATTTCCGGGCTAGCGGAAACCTACAATGAGCAGTTCTTC.

This clonotype was detected ten times or more. The V and J genes are TRBV20-1 and TRBJ1-5; tentative D call: TRBD1 (5 bases). In germline, CDR1 is DFQATT, CDR2 SNEGSKA (reference sequence). Deletions cut 5 bases from V and 4 bases from J, with 18 bases between. This CDR3 region has 15 residues. Here the CDR3 reads CSALISEGFNQPQHF. The CDR3 region has the DNA TGCAGTGCTCTCATATCCGAGGGGTTTAATCAGCCCCAGCATTTT.

A few counts support this clonotype. The V and J genes are TRBV10-3 and TRBJ2-2; no reliable D call. V lost 3 bases and J 4 bases, leaving 12 bases between the germline ends. This CDR3 region has 15 residues. Germline CDR1 is ENHRY and CDR2 is SYGVKD. The CDR3 region is CAISEGQTTTGELFF. The CDR3 bases are TGTGCCATCAGTGAAGGTCAGACGACCACCGGGGAGCTGTTTTTT.

This clonotype was observed at least ten times. The chain carries TRBV10-3 and TRBJ2-3, with TRBD2 identical over 10 bases. From germline, CDR1 is ENHRY and CDR2 SYGVKD. J gave up 4 bases and V 6 bases, and 16 bases lay outside the gene matches. The CDR3 is 18 residues long. The CDR3, as DNA: TGTGCCATCAGGGACCTCGTGGGTAGCGGGGGGAGAGCAGATACGCAGTATTTT. Amino acids: CAIRDLVGSGGRADTQYF.

Written as DNA, the CDR3 is TGTGCCGCCGGGCAGCCTTCTAACTATGGCTACACCTTC. Amino acid sequence: CAAGQPSNYGYTF. This chain connects TRBV12-3 or TRBV12-4 to TRBJ1-2; D gene ambiguous. This CDR3 has 13 residues. V lost 11 bases and J 0 bases, leaving 13 bases between the germline ends.

This chain joins TRBV30 and TRBJ1-2; no firm D call. CDR1 GTSNPN and CDR2 SVGIG come from the germline V gene (reference sequence). The V end lost 1 base, the J end lost 8 bases, and 11 bases lay between the germline ends. The CDR3 totals 12 residues. In DNA, the CDR3 is TGTGCCTGGAGTGCATCCATTGGGGGCTACACCTTC. Protein sequence: CAWSASIGGYTF.

This clonotype was detected ten times or more. The V gene is TRBV29-1, the J gene TRBJ2-7; possible D gene TRBD2, 6 bases. V was cut by 0 bases and J by 4 bases, with 10 bases left in between. This CDR3 comprises 13 residues. Germline V gives CDR1 SQVTM, CDR2 ANQGSEA. CDR3 nucleotide sequence: TGCAGCGTTGAAGAAGAAAGCGGGTACGAGCAGTACTTC. This sequence encodes CSVEEESGYEQYF.

There are a few counts of this clonotype. V is TRBV9 and J is TRBJ1-4; D unresolved. CDR3 length: 16 residues. Germline V gene sequence: CDR1 SGDLS, CDR2 YYNGEE. The V end was cut by 0 bases, the J end by 0 bases, with 9 bases between. Here the CDR3 reads CASSVGGRTTNEKLFF. The CDR3 bases are TGTGCCAGCAGCGTAGGAGGCAGAACAACTAATGAAAAACTGTTTTTT.

This clonotype was found many times. The CDR3 DNA reads as TGCAGTGCTAGCGCCCAGGGGGTGAGCAATCAGCCCCAGCATTTT. It codes for CSASAQGVSNQPQHF. The chain couples TRBV20-1 to TRBJ1-5, with 7 bases matching TRBD1. The CDR3 loop spans 15 amino acids. Germline CDR1 DFQATT, CDR2 SNEGSKA (reference sequence). After removal of 3 bases from V and 1 base from J, the junction contained 6 bases not matched to a gene.